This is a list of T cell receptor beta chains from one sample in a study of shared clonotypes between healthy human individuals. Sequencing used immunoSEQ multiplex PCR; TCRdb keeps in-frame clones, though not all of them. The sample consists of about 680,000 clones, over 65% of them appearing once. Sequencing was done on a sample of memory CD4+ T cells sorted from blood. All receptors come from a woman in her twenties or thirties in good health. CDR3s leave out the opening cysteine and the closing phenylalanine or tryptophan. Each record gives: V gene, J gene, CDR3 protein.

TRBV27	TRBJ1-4	ASRHIYRGIGEKLF
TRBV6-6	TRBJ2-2	ASRRLAGQTGELF
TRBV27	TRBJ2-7	ATRGQGNNEQY
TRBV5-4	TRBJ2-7	ASSQGAGYPYEQY
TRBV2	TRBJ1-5	ASKRDSNQPQH
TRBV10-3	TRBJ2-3	AISEGQSTDTQY
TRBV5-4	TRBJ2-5	ASSGPGQAQETQY
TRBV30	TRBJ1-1	AWSRELNTEAF
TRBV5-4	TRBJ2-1	ASSQNSNRGQNEQF
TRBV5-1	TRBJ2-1	ASRMVGSYNEQF
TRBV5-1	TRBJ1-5	ASSLVPSQPQH
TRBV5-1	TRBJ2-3	ASSQVLAGQADTQY
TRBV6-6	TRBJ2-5	ASSGGQGVRETQY
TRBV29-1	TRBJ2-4	SVERRGTLKNIQY
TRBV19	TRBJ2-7	ASSPYGGVVTYEQY
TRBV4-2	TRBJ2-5	ASSQDLRRGETQY
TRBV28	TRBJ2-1	ASNPAGSSYNEQF
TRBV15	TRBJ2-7	ATSREESYEQY